The rows below give T cell receptor beta chains drawn from one sample of a study of blood T cell repertoires in COVID-19. Using immunoSEQ multiplex PCR, the repertoire was profiled, and TCRdb retains in-frame clones only, with some absent. Of 250,000 or so clones listed, 88% were seen once; the top ten hold around 1.4%. The sequencing input was peripheral blood. The origin of the receptors is a man older than 75 with acute or convalescent COVID-19. The CDR3 runs from the conserved cysteine through the conserved F or W. The D gene is left open where the match is weak. Size values are once, few and many counts, or a class for expanded clones, and some rows have none.

j_call	clone_size	v_call	d_call	cdr3_aa	cdr3_nt
TRBJ1-6	.	TRBV19	TRBD1	CASSTIRQGNNSPLHF	TGTGCCAGTAGTACTATACGACAGGGGAATAATTCACCCCTCCACTTT
TRBJ1-5	.	TRBV19	.	CASSIFQGRNQPQHF	TGTGCCAGTAGTATATTTCAGGGAAGGAATCAGCCCCAGCATTTT
TRBJ1-5	few	TRBV29-1	.	CSVGSGFEPQHF	TGCAGCGTTGGATCAGGGTTTGAGCCCCAGCATTTT
TRBJ2-1	.	TRBV7-3	.	CASSQTRDYNEQFF	TGTGCCAGCAGCCAGACTAGGGACTACAATGAGCAGTTCTTC
TRBJ2-3	.	TRBV5-1	TRBD2	CASIPLAGGTDTQYF	TGCGCCAGCATCCCACTAGCGGGGGGTACAGATACGCAGTATTTT
TRBJ2-7	.	TRBV6-5	.	CASNREFSSYEQYF	TGTGCCAGCAACAGGGAATTCAGCTCCTACGAGCAGTACTTC
TRBJ2-1	once	TRBV6-5	TRBD1	CASRQGDYNEQFF	TGTGCCAGTCGACAGGGAGACTACAATGAGCAGTTCTTC
TRBJ1-3	.	TRBV6-5	TRBD1	CASSFQTGDTIYF	TGTGCCAGCAGTTTTCAGACAGGGGACACCATATATTTT
TRBJ2-2	.	TRBV2	TRBD2	CASPKSGGRSPGELFF	TGTGCCAGTCCCAAATCGGGCGGGAGATCGCCCGGGGAGCTGTTTTTT
TRBJ1-4	.	TRBV6-5	TRBD1	CASRDQGQGVEKLFF	TGTGCCAGCAGGGACCAAGGACAGGGTGTTGAAAAACTGTTTTTT
TRBJ2-1	.	TRBV11-2	TRBD1	CASSLTGEGYNEQFF	TGTGCCAGCAGCCTGACAGGGGAAGGCTACAATGAGCAGTTCTTC
TRBJ1-2	.	TRBV4-3	.	CASSQDMVRGRGYTF	TGCGCCAGCAGCCAAGACATGGTGCGAGGTCGAGGCTACACCTTC
TRBJ1-1	.	TRBV6-2/TRBV6-3	.	CASSYSPVYTEAFF	TGTGCCAGCAGTTACTCCCCAGTTTACACTGAAGCTTTCTTT
TRBJ1-4	.	TRBV19	TRBD1	CASSRSTGTGLDEKLFF	TGTGCCAGTAGTAGAAGTACCGGGACAGGGTTGGATGAAAAACTGTTTTTT
TRBJ2-3	.	TRBV7-9	.	CASLNRGTAGRTDTQYF	TGTGCCAGCCTCAATCGTGGGACAGCGGGTCGCACAGATACGCAGTATTTT
TRBJ1-1	.	TRBV19	.	CASRGRGTNTEAFF	TGTGCCAGTAGGGGGAGGGGCACGAACACTGAAGCTTTCTTT
TRBJ2-3	.	TRBV29-1	.	CSVESRRTSTDTQYF	TGCAGCGTTGAGAGTCGCCGGACAAGCACAGATACGCAGTATTTT
TRBJ1-6	.	TRBV2	.	CASNSGTFSGSPLHF	TGTGCCAGCAATTCCGGGACATTCAGTGGTTCACCCCTCCACTTT
TRBJ2-5	.	TRBV3-1/TRBV3-2	.	CASSRGQETQYF	TGTGCCAGCAGTCGGGGCCAAGAGACCCAGTACTTC
TRBJ1-1	.	TRBV28	TRBD1	CASSLPPRGVTTFF	TGTGCCAGCAGTTTACCCCCCAGGGGGGTGACGACTTTCTTT
TRBJ2-7	.	TRBV3-1/TRBV3-2	.	CASSRYSREASYEQYF	TGTGCCAGCAGCCGTTATTCGAGGGAGGCCTCCTACGAGCAGTACTTC
TRBJ2-3	.	TRBV6-5	TRBD2	CASQILAGTTDTQYF	TGTGCCAGCCAAATCCTAGCGGGGACCACAGATACGCAGTATTTT
TRBJ2-1	.	TRBV18	TRBD2	CASSLTSGGVLKGYNEQFF	TGTGCCAGCTCACTGACTAGCGGGGGGGTACTGAAGGGCTACAATGAGCAGTTCTTC
TRBJ2-2	once	TRBV14	.	CASSQDPLAELFF	TGTGCCAGCAGCCAGGACCCCCTAGCGGAGCTGTTTTTT